This TCR beta chain appears in the sequencing data of a study of technical replicates of blood from a handful of donors. Using immunoSEQ multiplex PCR, the repertoire was profiled, and TCRdb retains in-frame clones only, with some absent. The data show some 90,000 clones, 90% to 95% seen once. Unmatched junction bases numbered 18, after V lost 3 bases and J lost 3 bases. The length of the CDR3 is 20 residues. Germline CDR1 reads LGHNA; CDR2 reads YSLEER. This clone was detected only once. Sequencing used T cells isolated from PBMCs. The receptor was derived from a human donor in good health. This chain connects TRBV4-3 to TRBJ1-4; 8 bases are shared with TRBD1. The DNA of the CDR3 is TGCGCCAGCAGCCAGTGGAGGACAGGGACATCTTCGTCGGCTAATGAAAAACTGTTTTTT. The encoded protein is CASSQWRTGTSSSANEKLFF.